These 5 T cell receptor beta chains came from one sample sequenced in a study of identical twins. Using its own MiXCR run on the 5' RACE reads, TCRdb lists one record per CDR3 protein. The sample carries 640,000 or so distinct CDR3 sequences, 6.1% recorded once. The material sequenced was naive T cells sorted from blood. These receptor sequences come from a man younger than 30 in good health.

At least ten counts were recorded for this clonotype. The J gene is TRBJ2-1, the V gene TRBV11-2, with TRBD2 as a possible D gene (5 bases). The CDR3 contains 14 residues. V was clipped by 5 bases and J by 2 bases, with 10 bases between them. The germline gives CDR1 SGHAT, CDR2 FQNNGV. The CDR3 sequence: CASSEPGTYNEQFF. CDR3 nucleotide sequence: TGTGCCAGCAGCGAACCGGGGACCTACAATGAGCAGTTCTTC.

This clonotype has ten or more counts. V is TRBV5-1 and J is TRBJ2-2; 7 bases are shared with TRBD1. CDR3 length: 14 amino acids. Germline assignment: CDR1 SGHRS and CDR2 YFSETQ. The junction had 4 bases not matched to a gene; V was cut back by 4 bases and J by 4 bases. The CDR3 sequence is CASSLTGVTGELFF. For the CDR3, the DNA is TGCGCCAGCAGCCTAACAGGGGTCACCGGGGAGCTGTTTTTT.

Remarks on this clonotype: A much larger clonotype is one base distant, so this may be a read error. The chain carries TRBV6-1 and TRBJ2-3; TRBD2 might be the D (5 bases). This CDR3 comprises 17 residues. The ends were cut back, 6 bases at V and 4 bases at J, with 23 bases in the middle. Germline loops: CDR1 MNHNS, CDR2 SASEGT. The DNA for the CDR3 is TGTGCCAGCAGCCCAGAGGGATGGATCCCGGTCGCAGATACGCAGTATTTT. Translated: CASSPEGWIPVADTQYF.

This clonotype has just a few counts. The chain combines TRBV18 with TRBJ2-5; D gene uncertain. Trimming left V 3 bases short and J 5 bases short, with 10 bases between. The CDR3 is made up of 13 amino acids. Germline CDR1 and CDR2: KGHSH and LQKENI. The CDR3 nucleotides are TGTGCCAGCTCACCTACATTGCTGGAGACCCAGTACTTC. It encodes CASSPTLLETQYF.

This clonotype was detected many times. The gene calls are TRBV27 and TRBJ2-5; maybe TRBD2 (6 bases). CDR3 length: 14 residues. Germline-derived CDR1 and CDR2 are MNHEY and SMNVEV (reference sequence). Trimming left V 4 bases short and J 1 base short, with 10 bases between. DNA of the CDR3: TGTGCCAGCAGTTCTTTAGCGGTCCAAGAGACCCAGTACTTC. Protein: CASSSLAVQETQYF.